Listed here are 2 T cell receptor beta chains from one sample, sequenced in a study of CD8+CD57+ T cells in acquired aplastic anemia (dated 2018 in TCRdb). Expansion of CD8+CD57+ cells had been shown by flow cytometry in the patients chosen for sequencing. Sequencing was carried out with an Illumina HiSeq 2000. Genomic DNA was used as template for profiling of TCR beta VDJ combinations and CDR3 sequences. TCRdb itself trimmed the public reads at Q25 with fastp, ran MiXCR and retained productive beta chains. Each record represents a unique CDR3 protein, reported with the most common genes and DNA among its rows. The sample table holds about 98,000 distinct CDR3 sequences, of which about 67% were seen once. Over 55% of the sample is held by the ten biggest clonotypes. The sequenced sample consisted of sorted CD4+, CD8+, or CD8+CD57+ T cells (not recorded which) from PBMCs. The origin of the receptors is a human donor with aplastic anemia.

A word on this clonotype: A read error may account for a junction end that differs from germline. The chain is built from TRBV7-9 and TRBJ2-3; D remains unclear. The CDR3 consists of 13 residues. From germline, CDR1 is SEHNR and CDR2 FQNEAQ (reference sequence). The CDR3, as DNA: TGTGCTAGCAGCTCCGACGGCACAGATACGCAGTATTTT. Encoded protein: CASSSDGTDTQYF.

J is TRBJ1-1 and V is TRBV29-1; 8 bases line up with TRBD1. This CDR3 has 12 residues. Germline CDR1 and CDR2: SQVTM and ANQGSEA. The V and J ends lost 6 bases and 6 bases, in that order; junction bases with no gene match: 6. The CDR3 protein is CSVDRAGAEAFF. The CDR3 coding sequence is TGCAGCGTGGACAGGGCGGGCGCTGAAGCTTTCTTT.